These T cell receptor beta chains were read from a single sample in a study of CD8+ T cells in alopecia areata. The data were produced by immunoSEQ multiplex PCR, yet TCRdb's version contains in-frame clones alone and is incomplete. The sample lists hundreds of thousands of clones, less than 80% occurring once. Sequenced material: CD4+ T cells sorted from blood, taken at week 0. The source is a human donor with alopecia areata. Each CDR3 is given with its conserved first and last residue. A D gene is named only where the DNA matches it firmly. Not all rows give a size; the values are once, few, many and, for expanded clones, a class.

>NA|TRBJ1-6|NA|TRBV27
TGTGCCAGCAGTCTCGGTGGGGGGGGCTCACCCCTCCACTTT
CASSLGGGGSPLHF
>NA|TRBJ1-6|TRBD1|TRBV7-2
TGTGCCAGCAGCTTTGGACAGGGAAATTCACCCCTCCACTTT
CASSFGQGNSPLHF
>NA|TRBJ2-3|NA|TRBV7-2
TGTGCCAGCAGCCGACAGACTCTCACAGATACGCAGTATTTT
CASSRQTLTDTQYF
>NA|TRBJ2-5|TRBD1|TRBV7-2
TGTGCCAGCAGCTTAGTAGTAGTCCAGGGGGCCGGGACCCAGTACTTC
CASSLVVVQGAGTQYF
>few|TRBJ1-5|NA|TRBV19
TGTGCCAGTAGGTCGGTGGGGGTCAATCAGCCCCAGCATTTT
CASRSVGVNQPQHF
>NA|TRBJ2-1|TRBD2|TRBV27
TGTGCCAGCAAATTGGAACTAGCGGGGCGCTACAATGAGCAGTTCTTC
CASKLELAGRYNEQFF
>NA|TRBJ1-5|TRBD1|TRBV29-1
TGCAGCGTACCGACAGGGGCCGTTCAGCCCCAGCATTTT
CSVPTGAVQPQHF
>NA|TRBJ2-5|TRBD2|TRBV5-1
TGCGCCAGCAGCTCCAGGACTAGCGGGGATAGGGGCGAGACCCAGTACTTC
CASSSRTSGDRGETQYF
>NA|TRBJ2-7|NA|TRBV29-1
TGCACCCCTTACCGGGAACAGCCAACCTACGAGCAGTACTTC
CTPYREQPTYEQYF
>NA|TRBJ2-1|TRBD2|TRBV29-1
TGCAGCGTTGATCTAGGACTAGCGGGGGGATATCAGTTCTTC
CSVDLGLAGGYQFF
>NA|TRBJ2-4|NA|TRBV30
TGTGCCTGGAACTTGGACGGAAACATTCAGTACTTC
CAWNLDGNIQYF
>NA|TRBJ2-3|TRBD2|TRBV14
TGTGCCAGCAGCCTCCGAGCCTCTCGGGGGGGCACAGATACGCAGTATTTT
CASSLRASRGGTDTQYF
>NA|TRBJ1-2|TRBD1|TRBV30
TGTGCCTGGAGTGTACAGGGGGCCCATGGCTACACCTTC
CAWSVQGAHGYTF
>few|TRBJ1-1|NA|TRBV7-9
TGTGCCAGCAGCTTAGTGTCGGGGGACACTGAAGCTTTCTTT
CASSLVSGDTEAFF
>NA|TRBJ2-7|NA|TRBV21-1
TGTGCCAGCAGCAACGCAGATTCCTACGAGCAGTACTTC
CASSNADSYEQYF
>NA|TRBJ1-5|NA|TRBV15
TGTGCCACCAGCCTCTTCCCAGCAGATCAGCCCCAGCATTTT
CATSLFPADQPQHF